These 9 T cell receptor beta chains came from one sample sequenced in a study of cytomegalovirus exposure and HLA in healthy donors (dated by TCRdb to 2016 to 2017). Library preparation was by the immunoSEQ multiplex PCR assay. For the multiplex PCR, a mixture combining 60 forward primers for TCR Vbeta segments and 13 reverse primers for TCR Jbeta segments was used. In TCRdb, the immuneACCESS table is reduced to in-frame sequences with V and J assigned. These tables do not hold every clone; where another copy was compared, an unresolved V gene accounts for under half, and the others remain unexplained. Here the sample has 95,000 to 150,000 clones; over 70% occur a single time. The ten largest clones add up to approximately 3.9% of the sample. Material for sequencing was PBMCs. These receptors were taken from a man aged 35 to 55 in good health and CMV-seropositive.

V usage is TRBV4-1 and J usage is TRBJ1-5; 10 positions agree with TRBD1. The CDR3 loop spans 17 amino acids. From germline, CDR1 is MGHRA and CDR2 YSYEKL. The trim removed 1 base at V and 5 bases at J, leaving 8 bases unmatched. In DNA, the CDR3 is TGCGCCAGCAGCCAAGCCCCCGGGGACAGGGGTCATCAGCCCCAGCATTTT. Protein sequence: CASSQAPGDRGHQPQHF.

V is TRBV27 and J is TRBJ2-5; 10 nucleotides match TRBD2. Trimming cost V 5 bases and J 5 bases; bases outside gene matches: 14. The CDR3 covers 17 residues. Germline loops: CDR1 MNHEY, CDR2 SMNVEV (reference sequence). In DNA form, the CDR3 reads TGTGCCAGCAGTCCTGAAGGAAGAGCGGGAGGGAGGGAGACCCAGTACTTC. It yields the protein CASSPEGRAGGRETQYF.

This clone was seen once. One junction end does not reproduce the germline sequence, and a read error may be involved. Written as DNA, the CDR3 is TGTGCTAGCACCCGACTAGCGGAACAAGAGACCCAGTACTTC. Its translation: CASTRLAEQETQYF. The chain links TRBV7-7 to TRBJ2-5; TRBD2 matches 9 bases. This CDR3 spans 14 amino acids. Germline V lookup: CDR1 SSHAT, CDR2 FNYEAQ (reference sequence). Using reference TRBV7-7 and TRBJ2-5 for the parts outside the CDR3, the full variable domain is GAGVSQSPRYKVTKRGQDVTLRCDPISSHATLYWYQQALGQGPEFLTYFNYEAQPDKSGLPSDRFSAERPEGSISTLTIQRTEQRDSAMYRCASTRLAEQETQYFGPGTRLLVL.

As regards this clone: At one end, the junction sequence differs from germline, possibly due to a read error. V is TRBV30 and J is TRBJ1-6; 11 bases map to TRBD1. Germline loops: CDR1 GTSNPN, CDR2 SVGIG (reference sequence). The CDR3 runs 14 residues. CDR3 amino acids: CAWSPGTGGSSLHF. The DNA for the CDR3 is TGTGCCTGGAGTCCCGGGACAGGGGGTTCATCCCTCCACTTT. Full variable domain (remainder filled in from reference TRBV30 and TRBJ1-6): SQTIHQWPATLVQPVGSPLSLECTVEGTSNPNLYWYRQAAGRGLQLLFYSVGIGQISSEVPQNLSASRPQDRQFILSSKKLLLSDSGFYLCAWSPGTGGSSLHFGNGTRLTVT.

The chain combines TRBV10-2 with TRBJ1-2, with D perhaps TRBD1 (5 bases). Per the germline V gene, CDR1 is WSHSY and CDR2 is SAAADI. This CDR3 is 14 amino acids long. V gave up 1 base and J gave up 0 bases, with 6 bases separating them. Here the CDR3 reads CASSELTANYGYTF. The CDR3 DNA is TGCGCCAGCAGTGAGTTGACAGCTAACTATGGCTACACCTTC.

The chain employs TRBV7-3 and TRBJ2-3, with D possibly being TRBD2 (6 bases). In germline, CDR1 is SGHTA, CDR2 FQGTGA. CDR3 length equals 13 residues. Deletions cut 8 bases from V and 0 bases from J, with 9 bases between. The CDR3 protein is CASGLSSTDTQYF. CDR3 DNA sequence: TGTGCCAGCGGACTATCTAGCACAGATACGCAGTATTTT.

This chain links TRBV28 with TRBJ2-5; TRBD1 agrees at 11 bases. Germline CDR1 MDHEN, CDR2 SYDVKM. The CDR3 is 16 amino acids. Unmatched junction bases numbered 8, after V lost 2 bases and J lost 6 bases. CDR3 loop: CASSLPGQGARKTQYF. As DNA, the CDR3 is TGTGCCAGCAGTTTACCCGGACAGGGGGCGCGTAAGACCCAGTACTTC.

This chain connects TRBV10-3 to TRBJ2-7; 10 bases line up with TRBD2. CDR1 and CDR2 (germline): ENHRY, SYGVKD. Unmatched junction bases numbered 4, after V lost 0 bases and J lost 5 bases. The CDR3 loop spans 15 amino acids. The CDR3 is CAISESRTSGDEQYF. The CDR3, as DNA: TGTGCCATCAGTGAGTCGAGGACTAGCGGCGACGAGCAGTACTTC.

CDR3 DNA: TGTGCCTGGAGCAGGGGTTTGAGCGGCTACACCTTC. It specifies CAWSRGLSGYTF. This sequence joins TRBV30 and TRBJ1-2, with D maybe TRBD1 (6 bases). V was shortened by 3 bases and J by 8 bases, with 13 bases between the two germline ends. The CDR3 length is 12 residues. CDR1 is GTSNPN, CDR2 SVGIG, per germline (reference sequence).